These 14 T cell receptor beta chains came from one sample sequenced in a study (dated by TCRdb to the mid-2010s). Receptor amplification or capture employed 5' RACE. The run used an Illumina MiSeq. TCRdb ran its own pipeline on the public reads, namely fastp trimming at Q25 and MiXCR clone calling, and kept in-frame beta chains. Identical CDR3 protein sequences are pooled into one entry, listed with their most common genes and DNA. The sample yields tens of thousands of distinct CDR3 sequences; about 28% were counted once. The top ten constitute approximately 2.3% of the sample. Sequenced sample: naive CD4+ T cells sorted from blood. The cell subset or site label on this specimen signifies: naive CD4+ T cells, CD4+CD45RA+CD25-. These receptors were taken from a female donor with breast cancer.

This clonotype appeared a single time. The chain has TRBV4-1 and TRBJ1-2, with TRBD1 identical over 7 bases. Germline V gene sequence: CDR1 MGHRA, CDR2 YSYEKL. V was pared by 4 bases and J by 2 bases, with 7 bases of the junction left unmatched. CDR3 length: 15 amino acids. The CDR3 DNA follows: TGCGCCAGCAGCCGAGGGGGCCCCATCAACTATGGCTACACCTTC. It codes for CASSRGGPINYGYTF.

In DNA, the CDR3 is TGTGCCAGCAGCTTAATCAGGGGTTTAGGCTACACCTTC. This gives the protein CASSLIRGLGYTF. V gene TRBV7-8 combines with J gene TRBJ1-2; D perhaps matches TRBD1 (6 bases). The V gene's germline CDR1 is SGHVS and CDR2 FQNEAQ. CDR3 length: 13 amino acids. Trimming left V 2 bases short and J 8 bases short, with 12 bases between.

As to this clonotype: This may be a read error, as it is one base from a much larger clone. This chain uses TRBV20-1 with TRBJ2-3; 11 nucleotides agree with TRBD2. The germline CDR1 and CDR2 sequences are DFQATT and SNEGSKA (reference sequence). The CDR3 consists of 15 residues. The CDR3, as DNA: TGCGGTGCTTGGCCTCTTAGCGGGGGGGCAGATACGCAGTATTTT. This translates into CGAWPLSGGADTQYF.

This rearrangement joins TRBV7-2 to TRBJ2-7; 8 bases fit TRBD1. V was pared by 4 bases and J by 3 bases, with 8 bases of the junction left unmatched. The CDR3 runs 15 residues. Germline V gene sequence: CDR1 SGHTA, CDR2 FQGNSA. In DNA, the CDR3 is TGTGCCAGCAGCTCTTCCTACAGGGGGATCTACGAGCAGTACTTC. Protein sequence: CASSSSYRGIYEQYF. Filled out from reference TRBV7-2 and TRBJ2-7, the complete variable domain reads GAGVSQSPSNKVTEKGKDVELRCDPISGHTALYWYRQSLGQGLEFLIYFQGNSAPDKSGLPSDRFSAERTGGSVSTLTIQRTQQEDSAVYLCASSSSYRGIYEQYFGPGTRLTVT.

This chain connects TRBV5-1 to TRBJ1-1; D perhaps matches TRBD1 (5 bases). Trimming stripped 4 bases from V and 4 bases from J, with 14 bases between. Germline V gene data show CDR1 as SGHRS and CDR2 as YFSETQ. This CDR3 is 14 amino acids long. The CDR3 DNA is TGCGCCAGCAGCAGCCTGGTAGGGACCACTGAAGCTTTCTTT. Its translation: CASSSLVGTTEAFF.

The V gene is TRBV20-1, the J gene TRBJ1-3; D is ambiguous. This CDR3 has 13 amino acids. Germline V gives CDR1 DFQATT, CDR2 SNEGSKA (reference sequence). The V end lost 3 bases, the J end lost 8 bases, and 14 bases lay between the germline ends. In DNA form, the CDR3 reads TGCAGTGCTAGGGATCGGCGGGAACACACCATATATTTT. Translation gives CSARDRREHTIYF.

This clonotype was detected only once. This clone may be a read error of a much larger clone one base away. Lacking the conserved final phenylalanine or tryptophan, this CDR3 likely reflects a read error. The genes are TRBV7-6 and TRBJ2-3; tentatively, D is TRBD1 (6 bases). Trimming pared 2 bases from V and 4 bases from J, leaving 10 bases between. This CDR3 contains 14 residues. Germline V lookup: CDR1 SGHVS, CDR2 FNYEAQ. The CDR3 loop reads CASSLQTGSDTQYY. The CDR3 coding sequence is TGTGCCAGCAGCTTACAAACAGGGTCAGATACGCAGTATTAT.

The chain carries TRBV5-1 and TRBJ1-5; unclear D gene. The CDR3 sequence is 13 residues long. Germline CDR1 reads SGHRS; CDR2 reads YFSETQ. The V and J ends lost 2 bases and 5 bases respectively, with 8 bases between them. CDR3 region: CASSLVPDQPQHF. CDR3 in DNA: TGCGCCAGCAGCTTAGTACCGGATCAGCCCCAGCATTTT.

About this clonotype: One junction end does not reproduce the germline sequence, and a read error may be involved. The chain employs TRBV7-7 and TRBJ2-3, with a tentative D call TRBD1 (6 bases). The CDR3 is 15 amino acids. Germline V gene sequence: CDR1 SSHAT, CDR2 FNYEAQ (reference sequence). The CDR3 bases are TGTGCTAGCAGCGAAGGGCCAGGGGAGTCGAATACGCAGTATTTT. This gives the protein CASSEGPGESNTQYF.

This clonotype occurred a few times. CDR3: CSASPSGQTETQYF. The CDR3 bases are TGCAGTGCTAGCCCCTCGGGACAGACTGAGACCCAGTACTTC. The V and J genes are TRBV20-1 and TRBJ2-5, with TRBD1 matching over 7 bases. The germline V gene has CDR1 DFQATT and CDR2 SNEGSKA (reference sequence). The CDR3 is 14 residues long. V was pared by 3 bases and J by 5 bases, with 9 bases of the junction left unmatched.

V is TRBV11-2 and J is TRBJ2-5; D unclear. CDR3 length: 13 residues. The V gene lost 1 base and the J gene lost 5 bases, with 8 bases spanning the gap. The germline V gene encodes CDR1 SGHAT and CDR2 FQNNGV. CDR3 DNA: TGTGCCAGCAGCTTAGCCTTTAGGGAGACCCAGTACTTC. It specifies CASSLAFRETQYF. The variable domain in full, completed from reference TRBV11-2 and TRBJ2-5, reads EAGVAQSPRYKIIEKRQSVAFWCNPISGHATLYWYQQILGQGPKLLIQFQNNGVVDDSQLPKDRFSAERLKGVDSTLKIQPAKLEDSAVYLCASSLAFRETQYFGPGTRLLVL.

This chain joins TRBV11-1 and TRBJ2-3; maybe TRBD2 (5 bases). This CDR3 is built from 14 residues. Germline V lookup: CDR1 SGHAT, CDR2 FQDESV (reference sequence). The V and J ends lost 1 base and 4 bases respectively, with 9 bases between them. The CDR3 here is CASSLEREADTQYF. The CDR3, as DNA: TGTGCCAGCAGCTTAGAGAGGGAAGCAGATACGCAGTATTTT.

This clonotype was recorded a few times. The rearrangement joins TRBV7-2 to TRBJ1-1; perhaps TRBD1 as D (6 bases). The CDR3 has 22 amino acids. V lost 5 bases, J lost 8 bases, and 42 bases lay in between. The V gene's germline CDR1 is SGHTA and CDR2 FQGNSA. Here the CDR3 reads CASSRNRDPTHRLSIGSLEAFF. For the CDR3, the DNA is TGTGCCAGCAGCCGAAACAGGGATCCGACCCATAGGCTTTCAATAGGGTCGCTGGAAGCTTTCTTT.

This clonotype has more than one count but fewer than ten. V usage is TRBV10-1 and J usage is TRBJ2-2; 7 bases map to TRBD1. The CDR3 is 16 residues long. Per germline, CDR1 WNHNN and CDR2 SYGVQD (reference sequence). V lost 3 bases to trimming and J lost 7 bases; unmatched junction nucleotides: 11. The DNA for the CDR3 is TGCGCCAGCAGTGATACCGACAGGGCCGAGGACGGGGAGCTGTTTTTT. This gives the protein CASSDTDRAEDGELFF.